This T cell receptor (beta chain) stems from a study of blood T cell repertoires in COVID-19. Study at large: The United States, Italy and Spain were the sources of the acute and convalescent COVID-19 samples. T cells, B-cell-depleted T cells, or PBMCs supplied cDNA or gDNA.

As originally analysed: Scientists estimated how many nucleated cells there were by amplifying reference gene primers. Only in-frame clones appear in the TCRdb table, and some are missing; sequencing was by immunoSEQ multiplex PCR. For V, J and clone size, that table is used; D and trimming come from the DNA. The data contain about 140,000 clones, 80% to 85% of them singletons. Trimming shortened V by 9 bases and J by 3 bases, and 12 bases separated the two germline ends. The CDR3 loop spans 12 amino acids. CDR1 is LNHDA, CDR2 SQIVND, per germline (reference sequence). The source is a human donor in a cohort sampled during active COVID-19. The chain is built from TRBV19 and TRBJ2-7; D remains ambiguous. Material for sequencing was peripheral blood. The CDR3 DNA is TGTGCCAGCGCGGCCCCGGACTACGAGCAGTACTTC. This encodes CASAAPDYEQYF.